This T cell receptor (beta chain) was sequenced during a study of Graves' ophthalmopathy and Graves' hyperthyroidism. For repertoire sequencing, the TCR beta CDR3 regions were amplified from RNA transcripts. RT-PCR with HTBI primers came first, then second-round multiplex PCR. Each CDR3 protein is one row after TCRdb ran MiXCR on the multiplex PCR reads. The data contain about 740,000 distinct CDR3 sequences, roughly two fifths of them singletons. Findings and limits, study-wide: A 13-signature model separated ophthalmopathy from stable hyperthyroidism, about 90% sensitivity, just over 80% specificity.

This CDR3 is 12 amino acids long. CDR1 is SQVTM and CDR2 is ANQGSEA in the germline V gene. About this clonotype: Its antigen is unknown. Compared with germline, one end of the junction differs, possibly owing to a read error.

The chain combines TRBV29-1 with TRBJ2-5; D possibly corresponds to TRBD2 (6 bases). The sequenced sample was peripheral blood. This clonotype was obtained from an adult man with Graves' ophthalmopathy. CDR3 nucleotides: TGCAGCGCTCTCTGGAGGGCAGAGACCCAGTGCTTC. The encoded protein is CSALWRAETQCF.